These 14 T cell receptor beta chains were all obtained from the same sample, sequenced in a study of OX40 agonist ivuxolimab in advanced cancers. Generated by immunoSEQ multiplex PCR, the TCRdb table keeps only in-frame clones and is missing some. The sample holds about 41,000 clones; about 82% are singletons and the top ten take approximately 2.6%. The sequenced sample was CD4+ or CD8+ T cells sorted from blood, obtained in a trial of the OX40 agonist ivuxolimab. The source of these receptors is an adult with an advanced solid tumor such as melanoma, head and neck, liver or kidney cancer.

This clone was detected only once. The chain links TRBV28 to TRBJ2-2; 11 positions agree with TRBD1. Unmatched junction bases numbered 5, after V lost 6 bases and J lost 2 bases. The V gene's germline CDR1 is MDHEN and CDR2 SYDVKM. This CDR3 has 16 amino acids. CDR3 in amino acids: CASSLGTGGNTGELFF. The CDR3 DNA reads TGTGCCAGCAGCCTCGGGACAGGGGGTAACACCGGGGAGCTGTTTTTT.

The rearrangement uses TRBV29-1 and TRBJ1-2, with unresolved D. CDR3 length: 11 residues. Looked up from germline, CDR1 is SQVTM and CDR2 is ANQGSEA. Trimming shortened V by 6 bases and J by 2 bases, and 7 bases separated the two germline ends. In nucleotides, the CDR3 is TGCAGCGTATTTACAAACTATGGCTACACCTTC. Translation gives CSVFTNYGYTF.

The chain recombines TRBV30 with TRBJ2-2, with D unresolved. The CDR3 runs 16 residues. Trimming cost V 0 bases and J 1 base, with 12 bases left between them. CDR1 is GTSNPN, CDR2 SVGIG, per germline (reference sequence). Here the CDR3 DNA reads TGTGCCTGGAGTGTACAGTGGGGAAAGAACACCGGGGAGCTGTTTTTT. Residues: CAWSVQWGKNTGELFF.

The rearrangement uses TRBV7-6 and TRBJ2-1; 10 bases align to TRBD1. There are 16 residues in the CDR3. The ends lost 0 bases at V and 8 bases at J; junction bases unmatched: 7. In germline, CDR1 is SGHVS, CDR2 FNYEAQ. The chain's CDR3 is CASSLARGGQGHEQFF. The DNA of the CDR3 is TGTGCCAGCAGCTTAGCGCGCGGGGGACAGGGGCATGAGCAGTTCTTC.

This rearrangement joins TRBV6-1 to TRBJ1-5; the D is unclear. Germline V gene data show CDR1 as MNHNS and CDR2 as SASEGT. V dropped 8 bases and J dropped 10 bases, with 18 bases sitting between them. This CDR3 comprises 13 residues. The CDR3 reads CASAGVARAPQHF. In DNA form, the CDR3 reads TGTGCCAGCGCTGGAGTGGCTAGGGCCCCCCAGCATTTT.

V is TRBV11-2 and J is TRBJ1-4; weak D call: TRBD1 (5 bases). This CDR3 contains 16 residues. The V end lost 5 bases, the J end lost 7 bases, and 20 bases lay between the germline ends. Germline-derived CDR1 and CDR2 are SGHAT and FQNNGV. The CDR3 DNA follows: TGTGCCAGCAGCCGTACCACCGACAGACCAGGTGAAAAACTGTTTTTT. It specifies CASSRTTDRPGEKLFF.

The chain links TRBV7-3 to TRBJ2-5; 9 bases align to TRBD1. Germline-derived CDR1 and CDR2 are SGHTA and FQGTGA. The V segment lost 5 bases and the J segment 4 bases; nucleotides outside the gene matches: 8. The CDR3 has 15 residues. This CDR3 is CASSHGQGSRETQYF. The CDR3 coding sequence is TGTGCCAGCAGCCACGGACAGGGGAGTCGAGAGACCCAGTACTTC.

In DNA form, the CDR3 reads TGTGCCAGCAGCCTGCGGGGGGGCGTAGGGAGCAATCAGCCCCAGCATTTT. Protein product: CASSLRGGVGSNQPQHF. The chain joins TRBV5-6 to TRBJ1-5; a possible D gene is TRBD1 (6 bases). The CDR3 consists of 17 residues. Germline V gene data show CDR1 as SGHDT and CDR2 as YYEEEE. V was trimmed by 4 bases and J by 1 base, leaving 18 bases between them.

The chain links TRBV6-1 to TRBJ1-1; D is undetermined. This CDR3 has 14 amino acids. Germline V gives CDR1 MNHNS, CDR2 SASEGT. The V end lost 3 bases, the J end lost 1 base, and 9 bases lay between the germline ends. CDR3 coding DNA: TGTGCCAGCAGTGAGGACTACAGGAACACTGAAGCTTTCTTT. Its translation: CASSEDYRNTEAFF.

V and J are TRBV6-5 and TRBJ2-7; TRBD2 might be the D (5 bases). The CDR3 is made up of 15 amino acids. V lost 0 bases and J 4 bases, leaving 13 bases between the germline ends. CDR1 is MNHEY, CDR2 SVGAGI, per germline. The CDR3 DNA sequence: TGTGCCAGCAGTTACTCGATCAGCCGGGGTTACGAGCAGTACTTC. As protein: CASSYSISRGYEQYF.

The gene calls are TRBV11-3 and TRBJ2-7; TRBD2 might be the D (6 bases). V dropped 10 bases and J dropped 2 bases, with 15 bases sitting between them. CDR3 length: 13 residues. CDR1 is SGHNT and CDR2 is YENEEA in the germline V gene. CDR3 in amino acids: CATSRGITYEQYF. CDR3 nucleotide sequence: TGTGCCACTTCCCGCGGGATAACCTACGAGCAGTACTTC.

This clone appeared a single time. The V and J genes are TRBV2 and TRBJ1-2; D gene uncertain. CDR3 length equals 12 residues. Germline V gene data show CDR1 as SNHLY and CDR2 as FYNNEI. Trimming pared 2 bases from V and 1 base from J, leaving 2 bases between. CDR3 nucleotides: TGTGCCAGCAGTGAATATAACTATGGCTACACCTTC. Encoded protein: CASSEYNYGYTF.

The CDR3 coding sequence is TGTGCCAGTAGTCCCCGGGCCTATGGCTACACCTTC. Protein sequence: CASSPRAYGYTF. The V call is TRBV19, the J call TRBJ1-2; no reliable D call. V lost 5 bases, J lost 4 bases, and 8 bases lay in between. In germline, CDR1 is LNHDA, CDR2 SQIVND (reference sequence). The length of the CDR3 is 12 residues.

The chain couples TRBV28 to TRBJ2-3; unclear D gene. Germline loops: CDR1 MDHEN, CDR2 SYDVKM. This CDR3 region has 12 residues. Trimming took 1 base from V and 14 from J, leaving 13 bases between them. This chain's CDR3 is CASSLSGERAYF. The DNA for the CDR3 is TGTGCCAGCAGTTTATCCGGAGAACGGGCGTATTTT.